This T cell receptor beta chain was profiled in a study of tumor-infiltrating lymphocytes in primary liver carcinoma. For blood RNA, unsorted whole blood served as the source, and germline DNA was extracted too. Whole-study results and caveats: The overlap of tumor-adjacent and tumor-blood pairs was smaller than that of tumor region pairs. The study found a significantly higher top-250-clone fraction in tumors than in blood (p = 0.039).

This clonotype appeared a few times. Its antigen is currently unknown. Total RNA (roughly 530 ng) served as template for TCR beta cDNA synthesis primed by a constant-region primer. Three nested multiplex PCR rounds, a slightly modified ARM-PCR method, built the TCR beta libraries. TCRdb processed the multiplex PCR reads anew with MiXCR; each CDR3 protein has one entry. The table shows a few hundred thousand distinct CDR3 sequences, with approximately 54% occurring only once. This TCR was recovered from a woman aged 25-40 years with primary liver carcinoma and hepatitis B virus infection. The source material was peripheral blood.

Here the CDR3 reads CASSYSARGRASEQFF. CDR3 bases: TGTGCCAGCAGTTACTCGGCCCGCGGGAGGGCCAGCGAGCAGTTCTTC. The V and J genes are TRBV6-5 and TRBJ2-1; 9 bases fit TRBD2. CDR1 and CDR2 from the germline V gene are MNHEY and SVGAGI. The junction had 10 bases not matched to a gene; V was cut back by 0 bases and J by 10 bases. The CDR3 covers 16 residues.